The 3 T cell receptor beta chains given below trace back to one sample, sequenced in a study of shared clonotypes between healthy human individuals. The naive CD8 fraction comprised CD45RO-negative cells positively selected for CCR7 and excluded terminally differentiated effector memory CD45RA+ cells. Data came from immunoSEQ multiplex PCR; TCRdb stores just in-frame clones and leaves some out. This table holds over 2,000,000 clones, around 93% found once. What was sequenced was naive CD8+ T cells from PBMCs. The receptors here all came from a man between 18 and 35 years old in good health. Some clones in this sample may be carry-over from other donors' samples.

The V and J genes are TRBV27 and TRBJ2-6; D is undetermined. The CDR3 extends over 14 amino acids. The V gene's germline CDR1 is MNHEY and CDR2 SMNVEV (reference sequence). The germline V and J ends were trimmed by 8 bases and 4 bases, with 12 bases remaining between them. The CDR3 DNA reads TGTGCCAGCGGGGTCCGGGTAGGGGCCAACGTCCTGACTTTC. This gives the protein CASGVRVGANVLTF.

Concerning this clone: At one end, the junction sequence differs from germline, possibly due to a read error. This chain connects TRBV9 to TRBJ1-2; D gene unclear. CDR3 length equals 17 residues. Germline V CDR1 and CDR2: SGDLS, YYNGEE. This CDR3 reads CASRVGPGTNPSYGYTF. The CDR3 bases are TGTGCCAGCAGAGTAGGGCCCGGAACAAACCCCTCCTATGGCTACACCTTC.

The chain combines TRBV6-5 with TRBJ1-4; a possible D gene is TRBD1 (5 bases). V dropped 0 bases and J dropped 8 bases, with 13 bases sitting between them. The CDR3 loop spans 15 amino acids. The germline V gene encodes CDR1 MNHEY and CDR2 SVGAGI. CDR3 loop: CASSYSSGVEEKLFF. CDR3 DNA: TGTGCCAGCAGTTACTCGTCGGGGGTTGAGGAAAAACTGTTTTTT.